The 9 T cell receptor beta chains presented below share a single source sample, sequenced in a study of technical replicates of blood from a few donors. Produced via immunoSEQ multiplex PCR; TCRdb's table is partial and in-frame only. This table holds tens of thousands of clones, 95% found once. The sequenced sample consisted of T cells isolated from PBMCs. These receptors all stem from a human donor in good health.

V gene TRBV27 combines with J gene TRBJ2-3; D is uncertain. The germline gives CDR1 MNHEY, CDR2 SMNVEV (reference sequence). Trimming took off 5 bases at V and 1 base at J, with 7 bases between the two ends. This CDR3 spans 13 amino acids. The DNA for the CDR3 is TGTGCCAGCAGTCACCCGGGCACAGATACGCAGTATTTT. This encodes CASSHPGTDTQYF.

This clone was counted once. For the CDR3, the DNA is TGCGCCAGCAGCTTGGATACGGGATTTTTCGAGCAGTACTTC. Residues: CASSLDTGFFEQYF. This rearrangement joins TRBV5-1 to TRBJ2-7; TRBD2 might be the D (5 bases). Germline lookup yields CDR1 SGHRS and CDR2 YFSETQ. The CDR3 runs 14 residues. V lost 0 bases to trimming and J lost 6 bases, with 13 bases between them. Combining the CDR3 with reference TRBV5-1 and TRBJ2-7 gives the whole variable domain KAGVTQTPRYLIKTRGQQVTLSCSPISGHRSVSWYQQTPGQGLQFLFEYFSETQRNKGNFPGRFSGRQFSNSRSEMNVSTLELGDSALYLCASSLDTGFFEQYFGPGTRLTVT.

This clone was seen only once. The same CDR3 also results from other DNA sequences found in this sample. This chain connects TRBV7-2 to TRBJ1-5, with no clear D. The V gene's germline CDR1 is SGHTA and CDR2 FQGNSA. The CDR3 length is 13 residues. With 1 base removed from V and 5 bases from J, the gap between germline ends came to 6 bases. As DNA, the CDR3 is TGTGCCAGCAGCTTAGAACGGGATCAGCCCCAGCATTTT. Its translation is CASSLERDQPQHF.

The V gene is TRBV5-1, the J gene TRBJ1-4; D is unresolved. V lost 0 bases and J 6 bases, leaving 12 bases between the germline ends. Germline V gene lookup returns CDR1 SGHRS and CDR2 YFSETQ. This CDR3 contains 15 residues. The CDR3 protein is CASSLAGSSDEKLFF. CDR3 in DNA: TGCGCCAGCAGCTTGGCCGGCAGTAGCGATGAAAAACTGTTTTTT.

V usage is TRBV4-1 and J usage is TRBJ1-1; unclear D gene. Between the trimmed V and J ends, which lost 4 bases and 2 bases, there was a span of 14 bases. Germline V lookup: CDR1 MGHRA, CDR2 YSYEKL. CDR3 size: 15 residues. The CDR3 nucleotides read TGCGCCAGCAGCCCCCCTGGGAGGAGAAACACTGAAGCTTTCTTT. Its protein is CASSPPGRRNTEAFF.

The J gene is TRBJ1-6, the V gene TRBV11-3, with 7 bases matching TRBD1. The germline V gene has CDR1 SGHNT and CDR2 YENEEA. Germline trimming cut 0 bases from V and 3 bases from J; bases unmatched to any gene: 2. The CDR3 loop spans 16 amino acids. The CDR3 DNA is TGTGCCAGCAGCTTAGAAGGACAGGACTATAATTCACCCCTCCACTTT. Its protein product is CASSLEGQDYNSPLHF.

J is TRBJ1-2 and V is TRBV19; 7 bases are shared with TRBD1. Germline V CDR1 and CDR2: LNHDA, SQIVND (reference sequence). The CDR3 spans 15 residues. The V segment lost 0 bases and the J segment 5 bases; nucleotides outside the gene matches: 6. CDR3 residues: CASSIDVEGQYGYTF. CDR3 in DNA: TGTGCCAGTAGTATAGATGTGGAGGGACAGTATGGCTACACCTTC.

CDR3 coding DNA: TGTGCCAGCAGCCAAGTCTCTGGGCTAAACTCTGGGGCCAACGTCCTGACTTTC. Protein product: CASSQVSGLNSGANVLTF. J is TRBJ2-6 and V is TRBV4-2; no firm D call. This CDR3 is built from 18 residues. Germline V gene data show CDR1 as LGHNA and CDR2 as YNFKEQ. V lost 1 base and J lost 0, with 13 bases in between.

The chain is built from TRBV5-1 and TRBJ1-1; TRBD1 is a possible D gene (6 bases). Germline V CDR1 and CDR2: SGHRS, YFSETQ. V dropped 0 bases and J dropped 0 bases, with 9 bases sitting between them. The CDR3 sequence is 15 residues long. This CDR3 reads CASSLEPGVNTEAFF. The CDR3 DNA follows: TGCGCCAGCAGCTTGGAACCAGGGGTGAACACTGAAGCTTTCTTT. Together with reference TRBV5-1 and TRBJ1-1, the CDR3 gives the full variable domain: KAGVTQTPRYLIKTRGQQVTLSCSPISGHRSVSWYQQTPGQGLQFLFEYFSETQRNKGNFPGRFSGRQFSNSRSEMNVSTLELGDSALYLCASSLEPGVNTEAFFGQGTRLTVV.